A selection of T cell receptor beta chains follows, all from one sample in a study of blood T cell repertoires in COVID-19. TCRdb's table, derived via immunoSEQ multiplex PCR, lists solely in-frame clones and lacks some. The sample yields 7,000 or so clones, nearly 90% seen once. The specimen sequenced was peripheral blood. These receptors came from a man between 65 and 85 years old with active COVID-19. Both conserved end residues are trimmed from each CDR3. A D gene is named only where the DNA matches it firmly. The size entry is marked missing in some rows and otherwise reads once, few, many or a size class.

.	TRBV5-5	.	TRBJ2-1	ASSPLPVFPYNEQF
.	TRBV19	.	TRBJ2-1	ASRPGQSNEQF
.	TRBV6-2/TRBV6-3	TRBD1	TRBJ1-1	ASSWTGATEAF
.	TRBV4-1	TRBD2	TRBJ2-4	ASSQDDGAGRDIQY
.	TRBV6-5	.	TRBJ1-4	ASRNRATNEKLF
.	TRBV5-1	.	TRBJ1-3	ASSRDGLSGNTIY
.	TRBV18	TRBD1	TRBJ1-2	ASSPGQAYGYT
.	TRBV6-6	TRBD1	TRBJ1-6	ASRTGRVHSPLH
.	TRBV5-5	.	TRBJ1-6	ASRRDPNSPLH
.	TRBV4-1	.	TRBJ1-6	ASSQVPSRSPLH
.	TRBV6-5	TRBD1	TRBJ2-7	ASRRDRGLYEQY
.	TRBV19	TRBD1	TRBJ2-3	ASSISSGTGVTDTQY
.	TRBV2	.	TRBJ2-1	ASSGTDYYNEQF
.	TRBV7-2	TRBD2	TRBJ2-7	ASSFDGRGSYEQY
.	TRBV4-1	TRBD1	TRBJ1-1	ASSQQDRGGTEAF
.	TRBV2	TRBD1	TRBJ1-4	ASSDVRWDRDEKLF
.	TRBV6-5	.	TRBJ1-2	ASRNRKANYGYT
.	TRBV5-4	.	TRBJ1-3	ASSPGGSGNTIY
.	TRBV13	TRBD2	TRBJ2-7	ASSLRGLPSYEQY
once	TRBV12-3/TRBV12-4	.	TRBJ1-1	ASSLYMNTEAF
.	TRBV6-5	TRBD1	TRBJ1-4	ASRMTGLNEKLF
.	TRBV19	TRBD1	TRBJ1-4	ASSRDRGEKLF
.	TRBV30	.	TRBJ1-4	ACNPWGGATNEKLF
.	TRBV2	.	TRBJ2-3	ASRGTNTQY
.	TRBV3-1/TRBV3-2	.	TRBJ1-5	ASSQSQYQPQH
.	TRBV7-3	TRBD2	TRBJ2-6	ASSTGGVAGANVLT
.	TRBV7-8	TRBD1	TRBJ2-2	ASSQQGALNTGELF
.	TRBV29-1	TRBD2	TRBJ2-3	SANHGGGTDTQY
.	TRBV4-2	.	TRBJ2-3	ASRRGGLDTQY
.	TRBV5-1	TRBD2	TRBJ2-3	ASSPLAGGTDTQY
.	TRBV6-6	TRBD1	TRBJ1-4	ASSYGDRAAEKLF
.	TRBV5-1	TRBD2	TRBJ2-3	ASSLDVSGGADTQY
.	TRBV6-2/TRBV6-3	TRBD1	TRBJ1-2	ASSDKRQGNYGYT
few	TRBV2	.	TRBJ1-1	ASSRGRGTEAF
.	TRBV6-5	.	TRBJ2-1	ASSPRGRGNEQF
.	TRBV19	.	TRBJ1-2	ATARRESGGYT
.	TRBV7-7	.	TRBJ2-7	ASSAAAGAGEQY
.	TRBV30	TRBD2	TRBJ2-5	AWRPGLAGRETQY
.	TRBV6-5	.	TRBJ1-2	ASGKSGQNYGYT
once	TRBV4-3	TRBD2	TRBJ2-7	ASSQDLASGVYEQY
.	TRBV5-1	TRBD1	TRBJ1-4	ASSVGTGTNEKLF
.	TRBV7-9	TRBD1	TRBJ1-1	ASSLTPRQGGTEAF
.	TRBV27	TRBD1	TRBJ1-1	ASSRGVGQGNTEAF